These 7 T cell receptor beta chains share one sample of origin, sequenced in a study of blood T cell repertoires in COVID-19. Measured with immunoSEQ multiplex PCR; TCRdb has only the in-frame clones, and not every one. Here the sample spans 140,000 or so clones, roughly 86% being singletons. Sequenced input: PBMCs or T cells enriched from blood (not recorded which). The origin of the receptors is a woman between 45 and 60 years old with acute COVID-19.

This chain connects TRBV7-8 to TRBJ1-1, with a tentative D call TRBD1 (6 bases). Germline lookup yields CDR1 SGHVS and CDR2 FQNEAQ. The CDR3 has 17 amino acids. V lost 5 bases and J lost 1, with 20 bases in between. CDR3 DNA: TGTGCCAGCAGCACCTCGCCCCAGGGGCGCACGAACACTGAAGCTTTCTTT. It yields the protein CASSTSPQGRTNTEAFF.

The chain carries TRBV27 and TRBJ1-5; D uncertain. With 0 bases removed from V and 7 bases from J, the gap between germline ends came to 7 bases. This CDR3 spans 13 amino acids. CDR1 MNHEY and CDR2 SMNVEV come from the germline V gene (reference sequence). This CDR3 is CASSLSYAQPQHF. Written as DNA, the CDR3 is TGTGCCAGCAGTTTATCCTATGCACAGCCCCAGCATTTT.

A note on this clone: Other DNA variants within this sample encode the same CDR3. This chain connects TRBV9 to TRBJ2-7, with 7 bases aligning to TRBD1. With V trimmed by 2 bases and J by 0 bases, 2 bases remained unmatched. The CDR3 runs to 14 residues. The germline CDR1 and CDR2 sequences are SGDLS and YYNGEE. The CDR3 reads CASSVQGDSYEQYF. The CDR3 DNA reads TGTGCCAGCAGCGTCCAGGGGGACTCCTACGAGCAGTACTTC.

This clone showed up just a few times. The chain recombines TRBV29-1 with TRBJ2-2; 9 positions match TRBD1. The J segment lost 0 bases and the V segment lost 4 bases, leaving 3 bases of the junction unmatched. The CDR3 loop spans 15 amino acids. Germline V gene lookup returns CDR1 SQVTM and CDR2 ANQGSEA. DNA of the CDR3: TGCAGCGTTGGGACAGGGGCCACGAACACCGGGGAGCTGTTTTTT. This sequence encodes CSVGTGATNTGELFF.

The J gene is TRBJ1-5, the V gene TRBV21-1. TRBV21-1 is annotated as a pseudogene. This CDR3 contains 15 residues. CDR3 coding DNA: TGTGCCAGCAGCAATGGACTGAGGTTCAATCAGCCCCAGCATTTT. It codes for CASSNGLRFNQPQHF.

The rearrangement links TRBV29-1 to TRBJ2-7; D is unresolved. Per germline, CDR1 SQVTM and CDR2 ANQGSEA. Trimming removed 1 base at V and 1 base at J, with 8 bases between. The CDR3 has 13 amino acids. Here the CDR3 reads CSVEGQESYEQYF. The CDR3 DNA reads as TGCAGCGTTGAAGGGCAGGAATCCTACGAGCAGTACTTC.

This clone is a singleton in its sample. V gene TRBV4-3 combines with J gene TRBJ2-2; no clear D. Trimming left V 0 bases short and J 6 bases short, with 14 bases between. CDR1 is LGHNA and CDR2 is YSLEER in the germline V gene. This CDR3 has 16 amino acids. CDR3 coding DNA: TGCGCCAGCAGCCAAGAGGTAGCCCCGACGGCCGGGGAGCTGTTTTTT. Residues: CASSQEVAPTAGELFF.